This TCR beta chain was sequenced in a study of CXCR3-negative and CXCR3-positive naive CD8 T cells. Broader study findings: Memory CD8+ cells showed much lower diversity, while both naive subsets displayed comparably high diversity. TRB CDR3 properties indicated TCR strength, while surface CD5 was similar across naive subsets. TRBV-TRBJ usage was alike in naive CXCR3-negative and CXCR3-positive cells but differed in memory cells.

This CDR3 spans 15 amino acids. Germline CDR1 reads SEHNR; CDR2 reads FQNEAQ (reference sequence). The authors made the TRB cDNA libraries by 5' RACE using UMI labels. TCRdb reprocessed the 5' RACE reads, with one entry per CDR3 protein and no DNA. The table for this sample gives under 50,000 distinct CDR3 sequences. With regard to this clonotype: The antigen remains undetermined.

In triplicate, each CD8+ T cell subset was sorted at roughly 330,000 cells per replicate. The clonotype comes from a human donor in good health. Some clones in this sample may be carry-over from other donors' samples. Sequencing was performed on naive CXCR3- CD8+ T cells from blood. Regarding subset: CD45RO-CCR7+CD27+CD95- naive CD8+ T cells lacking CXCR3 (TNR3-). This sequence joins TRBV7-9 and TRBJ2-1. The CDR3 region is CASSLTEPWDNEQFF.